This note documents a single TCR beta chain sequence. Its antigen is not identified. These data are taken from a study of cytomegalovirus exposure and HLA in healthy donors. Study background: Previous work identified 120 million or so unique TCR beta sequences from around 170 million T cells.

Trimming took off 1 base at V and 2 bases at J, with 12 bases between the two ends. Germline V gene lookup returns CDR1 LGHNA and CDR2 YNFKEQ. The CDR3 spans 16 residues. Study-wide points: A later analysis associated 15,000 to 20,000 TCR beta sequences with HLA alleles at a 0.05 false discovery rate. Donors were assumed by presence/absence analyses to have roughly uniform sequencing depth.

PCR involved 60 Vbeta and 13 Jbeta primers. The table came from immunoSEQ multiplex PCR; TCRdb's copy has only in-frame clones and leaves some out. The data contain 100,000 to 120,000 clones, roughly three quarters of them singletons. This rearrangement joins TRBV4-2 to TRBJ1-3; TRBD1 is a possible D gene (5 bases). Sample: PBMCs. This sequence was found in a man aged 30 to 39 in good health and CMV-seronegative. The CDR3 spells CASSQVRVGPGNTIYF. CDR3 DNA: TGTGCCAGCAGCCAAGTCAGGGTAGGGCCTGGAAACACCATATATTTT.